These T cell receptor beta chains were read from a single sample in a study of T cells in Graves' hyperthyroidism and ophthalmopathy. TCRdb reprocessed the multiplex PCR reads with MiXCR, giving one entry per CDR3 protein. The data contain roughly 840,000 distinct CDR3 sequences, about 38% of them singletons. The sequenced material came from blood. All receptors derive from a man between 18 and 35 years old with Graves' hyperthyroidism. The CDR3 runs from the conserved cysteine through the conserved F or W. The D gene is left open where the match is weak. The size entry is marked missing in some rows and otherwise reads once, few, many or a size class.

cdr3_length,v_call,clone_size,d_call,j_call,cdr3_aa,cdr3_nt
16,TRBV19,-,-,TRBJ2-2,CASNLGLYGDTGELFF,TGTGCCAGTAATCTTGGGCTATATGGGGACACCGGGGAGCTGTTTTTT
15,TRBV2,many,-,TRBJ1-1,CASSVQGLGNTEAFF,TGTGCCAGCAGTGTTCAGGGGCTAGGGAACACTGAAGCTTTCTTT
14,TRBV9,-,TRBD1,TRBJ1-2,CASSDNRGFDGYTF,TGTGCCAGCAGCGATAACAGGGGATTTGATGGCTACACCTTC
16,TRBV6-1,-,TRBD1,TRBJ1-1,CASRPSTGGSHLEAFF,TGTGCCAGCAGACCCTCAACAGGGGGTTCTCACCTGGAAGCTTTCTTT
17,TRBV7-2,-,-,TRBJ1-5,CASSDGAGADPNQPQHF,TGTGCCAGCAGTGATGGGGCGGGAGCAGACCCCAATCAGCCCCAGCATTTT
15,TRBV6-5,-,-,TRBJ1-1,CASSYSGGSDTEAFF,TGTGCCAGCAGTTACTCGGGGGGATCCGACACTGAAGCTTTCTTT
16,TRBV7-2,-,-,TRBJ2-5,CASSPTRGPVQETQYF,TGTGCCAGCAGCCCAACCAGGGGCCCAGTCCAAGAGACCCAGTACTTC
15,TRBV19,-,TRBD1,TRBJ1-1,CASSINRGLAAEAFF,TGTGCCAGTAGTATAAACAGGGGGCTCGCCGCTGAAGCTTTCTTT
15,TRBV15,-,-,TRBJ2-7,CATSSPTGGNYEQYF,TGTGCCACCAGCAGCCCCACGGGGGGCAACTACGAGCAGTACTTC
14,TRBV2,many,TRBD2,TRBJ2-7,CASKMGTSGYEQYF,TGTGCCAGCAAGATGGGGACTAGCGGCTACGAGCAGTACTTC
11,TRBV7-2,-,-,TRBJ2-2,CASSFERELFF,TGTGCCAGCAGCTTCGAGAGGGAGCTGTTTTTT
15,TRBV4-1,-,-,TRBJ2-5,CASSQLVAGPETQYF,TGCGCCAGCAGCCAATTGGTGGCGGGGCCTGAGACCCAGTACTTC
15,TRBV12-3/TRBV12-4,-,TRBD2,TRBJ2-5,CASRRSSGAGETQYF,TGTGCCAGCAGGAGGTCGAGCGGGGCAGGAGAGACCCAGTACTTC
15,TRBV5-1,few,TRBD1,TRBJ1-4,CASSLVPGGNEKLFF,TGCGCCAGCAGCTTGGTACCAGGGGGAAATGAAAAACTGTTTTTT
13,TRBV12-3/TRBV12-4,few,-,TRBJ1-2,CASMAGANYGYTF,TGTGCCAGCATGGCCGGGGCAAACTATGGCTACACCTTC
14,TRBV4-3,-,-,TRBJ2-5,CASSRPGGEETQYF,TGCGCCAGCAGCCGGCCGGGCGGGGAAGAGACCCAGTACTTC
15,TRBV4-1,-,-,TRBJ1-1,CASNTVGSLNTEAFF,TGCGCCAGCAACACCGTGGGCAGCCTGAACACTGAAGCTTTCTTT
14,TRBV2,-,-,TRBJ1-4,CALAGGATNEKLFF,TGTGCCCTTGCGGGGGGGGCAACTAATGAAAAACTGTTTTTT
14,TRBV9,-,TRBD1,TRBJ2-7,CASSVAGRGYEQYF,TGTGCCAGCAGCGTAGCTGGCAGGGGGTACGAGCAGTACTTC
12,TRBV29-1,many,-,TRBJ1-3,CSVGSGLNTIYF,TGCAGCGTTGGTTCAGGGTTAAACACCATATATTTT
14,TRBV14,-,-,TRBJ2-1,CASSQTGGYNEQFF,TGTGCCAGCAGCCAGACCGGGGGTTACAATGAGCAGTTCTTC
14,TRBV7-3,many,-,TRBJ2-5,CASTESGGQETQYF,TGTGCCAGCACCGAGAGTGGAGGTCAAGAGACCCAGTACTTC
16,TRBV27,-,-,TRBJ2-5,CASSLYVGATQETQYF,TGTGCCAGCAGTTTATATGTCGGGGCTACCCAAGAGACCCAGTACTTC
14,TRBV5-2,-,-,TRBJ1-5,CASSLSGRGETQHF,TGTGCCAGCAGCTTGAGTGGGAGAGGAGAGACCCAGCATTTT
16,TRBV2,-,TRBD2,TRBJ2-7,CASSLSGPGGLYEQYF,TGTGCCAGCAGTTTATCTGGGCCGGGAGGTCTCTACGAGCAGTACTTC
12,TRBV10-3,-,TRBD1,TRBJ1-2,CATGTGENGYTF,TGTGCCACCGGGACAGGGGAGAATGGCTACACCTTC
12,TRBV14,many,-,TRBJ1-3,CASSQATHTIYF,TGTGCCAGCAGCCAAGCTACACACACCATATATTTT
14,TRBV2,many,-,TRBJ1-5,CASREDSANQPQHF,TGTGCCAGCAGAGAGGACAGCGCCAATCAGCCCCAGCATTTT
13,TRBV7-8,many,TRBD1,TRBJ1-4,CASCRTGGEKLFF,TGTGCCAGCTGTCGGACAGGGGGAGAAAAACTGTTTTTT
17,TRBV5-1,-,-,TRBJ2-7,CASSFLSPHARAFEQYF,TGCGCCAGCAGCTTCTTATCACCGCACGCGCGAGCTTTCGAGCAGTACTTC
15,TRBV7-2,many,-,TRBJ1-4,CASSLAGSALEKLFF,TGTGCCAGCAGCTTAGCCGGCAGTGCGCTCGAAAAACTGTTTTTT
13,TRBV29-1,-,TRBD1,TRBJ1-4,CSVEAGQGEKLFF,TGCAGCGTTGAGGCGGGACAGGGGGAAAAACTGTTTTTT
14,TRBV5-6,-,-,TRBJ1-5,CASSLRRNGQPQHF,TGTGCCAGCAGCTTGAGGCGCAACGGGCAGCCCCAGCATTTT
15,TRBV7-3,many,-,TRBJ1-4,CASSLRAQGGEKLFF,TGTGCCAGCAGCTTAAGAGCACAGGGTGGAGAAAAACTGTTTTTT
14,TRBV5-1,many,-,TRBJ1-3,CASSFGHSGNTIYF,TGCGCCAGCAGCTTCGGGCACTCTGGAAACACCATATATTTT
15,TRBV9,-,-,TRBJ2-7,CASSVDGGDSYEQYF,TGTGCCAGCAGCGTAGATGGAGGGGACTCCTACGAGCAGTACTTC
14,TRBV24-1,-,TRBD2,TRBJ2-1,CATSDSSGRLEQFF,TGTGCCACCAGTGATTCCAGCGGGAGGCTTGAGCAGTTCTTC
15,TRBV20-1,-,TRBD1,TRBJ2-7,CSARTGGEVQPQQYF,TGCAGTGCTCGGACAGGGGGCGAGGTTCAGCCCCAGCAGTACTTC
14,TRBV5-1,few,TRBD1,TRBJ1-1,CASSWTGGRTEAFF,TGCGCCAGCAGCTGGACAGGGGGCAGGACTGAAGCTTTCTTT
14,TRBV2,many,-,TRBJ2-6,CASYRVAGANVLTF,TGTGCCAGCTACAGGGTAGCTGGGGCCAACGTCCTGACTTTC
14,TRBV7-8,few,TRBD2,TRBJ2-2,CASGGGVNTGELFF,TGTGCCAGCGGCGGGGGGGTGAACACCGGGGAGCTGTTTTTT
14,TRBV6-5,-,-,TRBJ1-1,CASSLVPSDTEAFF,TGTGCCAGCAGTCTAGTTCCTTCGGACACTGAAGCTTTCTTT
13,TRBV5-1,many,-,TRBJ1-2,CASSRRRSYGYTF,TGCGCCAGCAGTCGACGACGGTCCTATGGCTACACCTTC
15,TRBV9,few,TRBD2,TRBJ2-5,CASSLRTSGSETQYF,TGTGCCAGCAGCCTCAGGACTAGCGGGAGTGAGACCCAGTACTTC
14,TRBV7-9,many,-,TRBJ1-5,CASSYQGGEQPQHF,TGTGCCAGCAGCTACCAAGGGGGAGAGCAGCCCCAGCATTTT
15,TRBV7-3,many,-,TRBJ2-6,CASSLLAPGANVLTF,TGTGCCAGCAGCTTACTAGCGCCTGGGGCCAACGTCCTGACTTTC
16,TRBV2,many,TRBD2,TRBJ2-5,CASLGLTSSTQETQYF,TGTGCCAGCCTCGGCCTGACTAGCTCAACTCAAGAGACCCAGTACTTC
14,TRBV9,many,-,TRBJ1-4,CASAPAIEREKLFF,TGTGCCAGCGCCCCGGCCATTGAACGGGAAAAACTGTTTTTT
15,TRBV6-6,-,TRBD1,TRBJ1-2,CASSYSGDRGAGYTF,TGTGCCAGCAGTTACTCGGGGGACAGGGGAGCTGGCTACACCTTC
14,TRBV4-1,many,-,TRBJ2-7,CASSRSDQSYEQYF,TGCGCCAGCAGCCGATCGGACCAAAGCTACGAGCAGTACTTC
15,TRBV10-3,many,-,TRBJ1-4,CAISESGRANEKLFF,TGTGCCATCAGTGAGTCGGGACGGGCTAATGAAAAACTGTTTTTT
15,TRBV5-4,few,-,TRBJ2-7,CASSLQGPSSYEQYF,TGTGCCAGCAGCTTGCAGGGGCCCTCATCCTACGAGCAGTACTTC
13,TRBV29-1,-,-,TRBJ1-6,CRVYGARNSPLHF,TGCAGAGTATATGGGGCGCGGAATTCACCCCTCCACTTT
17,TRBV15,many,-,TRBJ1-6,CATSRDGEDVDNSPLHF,TGTGCCACCAGCAGAGATGGGGAGGACGTGGATAATTCACCCCTCCACTTT
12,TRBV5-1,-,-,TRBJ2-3,CASSSDPDTQYF,TGCGCCAGCAGCTCAGATCCAGATACGCAGTATTTT
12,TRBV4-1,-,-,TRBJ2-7,CASSPGWDEQYF,TGCGCCAGCAGCCCAGGATGGGACGAGCAGTACTTC
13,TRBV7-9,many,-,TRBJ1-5,CASSLGTNQPQHF,TGTGCCAGCAGCTTAGGAACGAATCAGCCCCAGCATTTT
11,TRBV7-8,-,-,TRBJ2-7,CASLQGSEQYF,TGTGCCAGCCTCCAAGGCAGCGAGCAGTACTTC